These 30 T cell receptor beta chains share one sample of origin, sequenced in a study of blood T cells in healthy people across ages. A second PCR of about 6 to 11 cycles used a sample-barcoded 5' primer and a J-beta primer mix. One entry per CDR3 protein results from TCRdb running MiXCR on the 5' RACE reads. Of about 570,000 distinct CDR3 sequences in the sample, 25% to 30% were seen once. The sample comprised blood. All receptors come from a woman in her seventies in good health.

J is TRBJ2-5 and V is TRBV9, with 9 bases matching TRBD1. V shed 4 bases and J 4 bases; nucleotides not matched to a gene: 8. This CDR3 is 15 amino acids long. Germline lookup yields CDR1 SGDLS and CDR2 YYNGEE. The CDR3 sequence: CASSPRDRERETQYF. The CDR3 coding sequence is TGTGCCAGCAGCCCCCGGGACAGGGAACGAGAGACCCAGTACTTC. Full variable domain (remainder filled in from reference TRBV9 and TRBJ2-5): DSGVTQTPKHLITATGQRVTLRCSPRSGDLSVYWYQQSLDQGLQFLIQYYNGEERAKGNILERFSAQQFPDLHSELNLSSLELGDSALYFCASSPRDRERETQYFGPGTRLLVL.

DNA for the CDR3: TGTGCCAGCAGCCAAGAAAGGGGGAGGGCCCAGTACTTC. Amino acids: CASSQERGRAQYF. This sequence joins TRBV4-2 and TRBJ2-5; the D gene is possibly TRBD2 (7 bases). Germline assignment: CDR1 LGHNA and CDR2 YNFKEQ. V lost 0 bases, J lost 9 bases, and 11 bases lay in between. The CDR3 spans 13 residues.

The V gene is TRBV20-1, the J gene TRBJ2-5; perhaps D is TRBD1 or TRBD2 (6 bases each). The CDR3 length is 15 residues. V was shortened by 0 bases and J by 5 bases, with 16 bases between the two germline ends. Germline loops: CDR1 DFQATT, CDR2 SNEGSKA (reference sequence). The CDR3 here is CSARDPRGAGETQYF. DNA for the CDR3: TGCAGTGCTAGAGATCCTAGGGGGGCCGGGGAGACCCAGTACTTC.

The CDR3 is CASSSTGIGTHGYTF. In DNA, the CDR3 is TGCGCCAGCAGCTCGACAGGGATAGGTACTCATGGCTACACCTTC. The chain links TRBV5-1 to TRBJ1-2; 7 nucleotides agree with TRBD1. This CDR3 region has 15 residues. CDR1 is SGHRS and CDR2 is YFSETQ in the germline V gene. J was trimmed by 6 bases and V by 3 bases; bases with no gene match: 11.

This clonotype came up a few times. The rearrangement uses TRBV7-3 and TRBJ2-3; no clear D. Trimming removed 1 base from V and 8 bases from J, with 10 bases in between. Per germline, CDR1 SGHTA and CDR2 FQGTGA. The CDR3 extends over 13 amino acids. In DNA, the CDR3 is TGTGCCAGCAGCTTAAGTATTAGGTCTACGCAGTATTTT. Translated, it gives CASSLSIRSTQYF.

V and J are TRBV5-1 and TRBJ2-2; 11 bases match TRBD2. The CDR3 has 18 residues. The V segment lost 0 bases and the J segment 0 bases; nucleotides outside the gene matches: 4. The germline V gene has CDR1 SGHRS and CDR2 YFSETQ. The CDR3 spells CASSLEILAGANTGELFF. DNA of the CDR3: TGCGCCAGCAGCTTGGAGATACTAGCGGGGGCGAACACCGGGGAGCTGTTTTTT.

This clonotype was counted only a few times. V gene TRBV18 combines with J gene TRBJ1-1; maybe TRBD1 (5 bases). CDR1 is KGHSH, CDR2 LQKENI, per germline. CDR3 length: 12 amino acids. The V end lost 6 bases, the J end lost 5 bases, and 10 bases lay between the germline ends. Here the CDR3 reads CASSGVLTEAFF. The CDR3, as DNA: TGTGCCAGCTCGGGGGTATTGACTGAAGCTTTCTTT.

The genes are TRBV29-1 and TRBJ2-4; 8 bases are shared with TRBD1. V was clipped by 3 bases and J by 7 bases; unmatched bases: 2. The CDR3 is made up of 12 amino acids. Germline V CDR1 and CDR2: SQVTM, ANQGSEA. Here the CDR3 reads CSVDRGPNIQYF. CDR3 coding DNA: TGCAGCGTTGACAGGGGGCCGAACATTCAGTACTTC.

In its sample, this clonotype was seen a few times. The CDR3 nucleotides read TGTGCCAGCAGTGCCAGGGACAATGAGCAGTTCTTC. Protein sequence: CASSARDNEQFF. This chain joins TRBV6-2 or TRBV6-3 and TRBJ2-1, with a weak D call TRBD1 (5 bases). V shed 5 bases and J shed 5 bases, with 7 bases lying between them. The CDR3 has 12 amino acids. The germline V gene has CDR1 MNHEY and CDR2 SVGEGT.

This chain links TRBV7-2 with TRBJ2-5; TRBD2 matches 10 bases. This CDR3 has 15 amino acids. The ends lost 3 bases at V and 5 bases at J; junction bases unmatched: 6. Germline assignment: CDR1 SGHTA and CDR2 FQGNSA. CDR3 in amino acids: CASSLLAGAEETQYF. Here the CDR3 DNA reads TGTGCCAGCAGCTTGCTAGCGGGGGCCGAGGAGACCCAGTACTTC. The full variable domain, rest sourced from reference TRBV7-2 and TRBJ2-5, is GAGVSQSPSNKVTEKGKDVELRCDPISGHTALYWYRQSLGQGLEFLIYFQGNSAPDKSGLPSDRFSAERTGGSVSTLTIQRTQQEDSAVYLCASSLLAGAEETQYFGPGTRLLVL.

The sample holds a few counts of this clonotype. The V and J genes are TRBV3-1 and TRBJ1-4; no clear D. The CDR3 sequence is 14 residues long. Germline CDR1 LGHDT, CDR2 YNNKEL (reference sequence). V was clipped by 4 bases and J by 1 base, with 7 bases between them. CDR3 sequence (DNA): TGTGCCAGCAGCCCCACTCGAACTAATGAAAAACTGTTTTTT. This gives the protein CASSPTRTNEKLFF.

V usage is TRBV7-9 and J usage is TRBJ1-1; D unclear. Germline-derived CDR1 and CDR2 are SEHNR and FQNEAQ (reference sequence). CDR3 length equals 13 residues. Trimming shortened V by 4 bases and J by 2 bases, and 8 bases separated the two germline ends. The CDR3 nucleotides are TGTGCCAGCAGCTGGGGAAGAAACACTGAAGCTTTCTTT. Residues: CASSWGRNTEAFF.

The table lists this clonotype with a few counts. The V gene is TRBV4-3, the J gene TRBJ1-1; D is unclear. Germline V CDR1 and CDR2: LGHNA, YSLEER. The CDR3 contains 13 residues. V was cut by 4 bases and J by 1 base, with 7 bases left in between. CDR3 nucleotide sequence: TGCGCCAGCAGCCTCCTTGCGAACACTGAAGCTTTCTTT. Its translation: CASSLLANTEAFF.

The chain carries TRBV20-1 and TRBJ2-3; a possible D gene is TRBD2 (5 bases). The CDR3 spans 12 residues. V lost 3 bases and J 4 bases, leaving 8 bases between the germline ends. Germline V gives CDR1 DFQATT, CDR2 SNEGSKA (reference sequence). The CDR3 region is CSASLGADTQYF. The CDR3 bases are TGCAGTGCTAGTCTCGGGGCAGATACGCAGTATTTT.

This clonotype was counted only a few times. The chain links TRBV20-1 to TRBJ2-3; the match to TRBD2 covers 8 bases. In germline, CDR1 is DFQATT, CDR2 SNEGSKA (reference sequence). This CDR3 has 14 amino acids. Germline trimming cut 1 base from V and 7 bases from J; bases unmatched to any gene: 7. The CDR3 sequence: CSARAGSGVNTQYF. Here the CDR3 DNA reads TGCAGTGCTAGAGCGGGTAGCGGGGTAAATACGCAGTATTTT.

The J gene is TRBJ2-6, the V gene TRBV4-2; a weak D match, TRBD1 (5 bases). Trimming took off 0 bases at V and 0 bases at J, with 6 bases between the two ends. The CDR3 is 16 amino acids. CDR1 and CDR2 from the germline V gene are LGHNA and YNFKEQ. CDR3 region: CASSQDQGSGANVLTF. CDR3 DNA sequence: TGTGCCAGCAGCCAAGATCAGGGCTCTGGGGCCAACGTCCTGACTTTC.

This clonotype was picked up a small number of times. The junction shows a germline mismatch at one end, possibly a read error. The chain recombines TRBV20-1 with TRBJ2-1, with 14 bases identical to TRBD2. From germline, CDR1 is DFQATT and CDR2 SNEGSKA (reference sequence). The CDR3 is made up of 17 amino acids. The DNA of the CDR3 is TGCAGTACTAGAGATAAGGGGACTAGCGGGGGCGGCGCGGAGCAGTTCTTC. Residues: CSTRDKGTSGGGAEQFF.

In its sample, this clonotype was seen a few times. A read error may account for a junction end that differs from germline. The CDR3 region is CAWILSTGELFF. In DNA form, the CDR3 reads TGTGCATGGATATTGTCTACCGGGGAGCTGTTTTTT. This chain links TRBV30 with TRBJ2-2; D is unclear. Germline CDR1 reads GTSNPN; CDR2 reads SVGIG (reference sequence). The CDR3 sequence is 12 residues long.

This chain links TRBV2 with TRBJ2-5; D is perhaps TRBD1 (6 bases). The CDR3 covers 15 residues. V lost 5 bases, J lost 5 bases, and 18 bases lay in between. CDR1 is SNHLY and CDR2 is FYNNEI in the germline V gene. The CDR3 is CASSPQATGVETQYF. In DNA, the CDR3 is TGTGCCAGCAGTCCCCAAGCGACAGGAGTGGAGACCCAGTACTTC.

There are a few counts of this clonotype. The CDR3 DNA is TGTGCCAGCAGCCAAGATGGGACTCAAGGGGAGACCCAGTACTTC. It encodes CASSQDGTQGETQYF. V gene TRBV4-2 combines with J gene TRBJ2-5; D might be TRBD2 (6 bases). CDR3 size: 15 residues. The V gene lost 0 bases and the J gene lost 5 bases, with 13 bases spanning the gap. CDR1 and CDR2 (germline): LGHNA, YNFKEQ.

CDR3 protein: CSARVVHQETQYF. As DNA, the CDR3 is TGCAGTGCTAGAGTTGTACACCAAGAGACCCAGTACTTC. The chain links TRBV20-1 to TRBJ2-5; no clear D. The CDR3 is 13 residues long. Germline values: CDR1 DFQATT, CDR2 SNEGSKA (reference sequence). Trimming removed 1 base at V and 0 bases at J, with 6 bases between.

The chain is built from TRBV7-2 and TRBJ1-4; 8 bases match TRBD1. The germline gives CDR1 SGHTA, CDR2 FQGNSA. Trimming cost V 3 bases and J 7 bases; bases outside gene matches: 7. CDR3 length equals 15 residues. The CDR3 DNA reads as TGTGCCAGCAGCTTTATGGGACAGGTAGCTGAAAAACTGTTTTTT. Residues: CASSFMGQVAEKLFF.

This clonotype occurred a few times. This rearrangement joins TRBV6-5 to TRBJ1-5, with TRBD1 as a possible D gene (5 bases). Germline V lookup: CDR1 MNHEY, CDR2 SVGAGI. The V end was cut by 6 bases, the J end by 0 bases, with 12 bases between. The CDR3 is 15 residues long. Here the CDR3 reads CASSPGGGSNQPQHF. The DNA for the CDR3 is TGTGCCAGCAGCCCCGGGGGTGGTAGCAATCAGCCCCAGCATTTT.

The CDR3 loop reads CASIRRGGAKMNTEAFF. The CDR3 DNA sequence: TGTGCCAGCATCCGGAGGGGGGGCGCTAAAATGAACACTGAAGCTTTCTTT. This chain uses TRBV21-1 with TRBJ1-1; TRBD1 is the table's D call and was not checked against the DNA. TRBV21-1 is labeled a pseudogene. The CDR3 spans 17 residues.

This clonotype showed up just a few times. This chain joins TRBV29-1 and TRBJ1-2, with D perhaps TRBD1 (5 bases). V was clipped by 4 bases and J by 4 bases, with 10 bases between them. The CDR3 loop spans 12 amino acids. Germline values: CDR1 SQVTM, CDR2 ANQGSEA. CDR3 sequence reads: CSVAGLFYGYTF. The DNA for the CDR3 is TGCAGCGTTGCGGGACTGTTCTATGGCTACACCTTC.

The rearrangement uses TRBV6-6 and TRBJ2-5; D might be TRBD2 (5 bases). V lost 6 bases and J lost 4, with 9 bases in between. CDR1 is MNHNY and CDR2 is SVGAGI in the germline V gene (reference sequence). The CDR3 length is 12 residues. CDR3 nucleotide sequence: TGTGCCAGCAGCCAAAGCGGAGAGACCCAGTACTTC. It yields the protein CASSQSGETQYF.

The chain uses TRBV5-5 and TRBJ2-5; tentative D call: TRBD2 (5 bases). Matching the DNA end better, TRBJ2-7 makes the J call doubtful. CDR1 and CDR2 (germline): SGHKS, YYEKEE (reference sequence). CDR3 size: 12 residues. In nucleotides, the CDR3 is TGTGCCAGCAGCACCGGGAACTACGAGCAGTACTTC. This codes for CASSTGNYEQYF.

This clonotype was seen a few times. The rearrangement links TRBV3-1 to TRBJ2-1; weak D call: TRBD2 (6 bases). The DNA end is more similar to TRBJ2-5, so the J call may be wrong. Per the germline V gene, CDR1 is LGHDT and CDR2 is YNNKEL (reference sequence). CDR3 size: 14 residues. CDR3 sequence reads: CASSRAGSEETQYF. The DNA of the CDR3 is TGTGCCAGCAGCCGTGCGGGGTCGGAAGAGACCCAGTACTTC.

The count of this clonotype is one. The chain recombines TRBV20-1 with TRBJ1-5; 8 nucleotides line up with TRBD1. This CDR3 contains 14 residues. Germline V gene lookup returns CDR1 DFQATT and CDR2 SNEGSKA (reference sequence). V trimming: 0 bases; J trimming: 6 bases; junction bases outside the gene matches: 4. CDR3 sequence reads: CSARDPGGIQPQHF. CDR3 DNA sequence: TGCAGTGCTAGAGATCCAGGGGGCATTCAGCCCCAGCATTTT.

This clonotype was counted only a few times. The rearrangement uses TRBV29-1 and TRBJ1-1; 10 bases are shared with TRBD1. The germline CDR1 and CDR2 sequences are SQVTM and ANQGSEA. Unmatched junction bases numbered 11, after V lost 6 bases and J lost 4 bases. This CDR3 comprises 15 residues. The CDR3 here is CSVVGQGQRGTEAFF. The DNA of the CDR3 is TGCAGCGTAGTGGGACAGGGGCAAAGAGGCACTGAAGCTTTCTTT.